Each of the 30 T cell receptor beta chains below was sequenced from the same sample in a study of T cells in Graves' hyperthyroidism and ophthalmopathy. RNA transcripts gave rise to amplified TCR beta CDR3 regions. With the HTBI primer set, the TCR CDR3 went through a first round of RT-PCR. TCRdb re-analysed the multiplex PCR reads in MiXCR, keeping a single row per CDR3 protein. The sample has fewer than 800,000 distinct CDR3 sequences; 16% are singletons. Sequences were obtained from blood. These receptors all come from a man aged 18 to 35 with Graves' hyperthyroidism.

The rearrangement links TRBV19 to TRBJ2-7; 8 bases are shared with TRBD1. V was clipped by 6 bases and J by 7 bases; unmatched bases: 11. The CDR3 length is 14 residues. Germline V gives CDR1 LNHDA, CDR2 SQIVND (reference sequence). The CDR3 reads CASSPRTGPGEQYF. The CDR3 region has the DNA TGTGCCAGTAGCCCCCGGACAGGGCCTGGGGAGCAGTACTTC.

As for this clonotype: One junction end does not reproduce the germline sequence, and a read error may be involved. The rearrangement uses TRBV19 and TRBJ2-4; no clear D. The germline V gene has CDR1 LNHDA and CDR2 SQIVND (reference sequence). CDR3 length equals 18 residues. This chain's CDR3 is CASSLDTPGTRSKNIQYF. For the CDR3, the DNA is TGTGCCAGTAGTCTAGACACCCCGGGCACCCGATCCAAAAACATTCAGTACTTC.

This clonotype occurred many times. This chain links TRBV12-5 with TRBJ2-1; D gene ambiguous. The CDR3 runs 13 residues. The germline CDR1 and CDR2 sequences are LGHNT and FRNRAP. V was cut by 1 base and J by 8 bases, with 9 bases left in between. The CDR3 DNA follows: TGTGCTAGTGGTTTGGCCCTTCGAGATGAGCAGTTCTTC. Translation gives CASGLALRDEQFF.

This chain links TRBV20-1 with TRBJ2-2; possibly TRBD1 for D (5 bases). V was trimmed by 3 bases and J by 3 bases, leaving 11 bases between them. CDR3 length: 14 amino acids. Germline CDR1 DFQATT, CDR2 SNEGSKA (reference sequence). The CDR3 DNA reads TGCAGTGCTAGCAAGCCAGGGTACACCGGGGAGCTGTTTTTT. It encodes CSASKPGYTGELFF.

This clonotype was recorded many times. This chain uses TRBV6-5 with TRBJ2-5, with 9 positions matching TRBD2. V lost 2 bases and J lost 1; bases outside the gene matches: 11. The germline V gene has CDR1 MNHEY and CDR2 SVGAGI. The CDR3 has 18 residues. CDR3 coding DNA: TGTGCCAGCAGTTACGGGGGTTTAGCGGGAGTTATCCAAGAGACCCAGTACTTC. This gives the protein CASSYGGLAGVIQETQYF.

Many counts were recorded for this clonotype. The rearrangement uses TRBV24-1 and TRBJ2-3, with 8 bases that match TRBD1. CDR3 size: 18 residues. V was clipped by 5 bases and J by 0 bases; unmatched bases: 12. In germline, CDR1 is KGHDR, CDR2 SFDVKD. The CDR3 reads CATSGVLRTGQSTDTQYF. CDR3 in DNA: TGTGCCACCAGTGGTGTGCTACGGACAGGGCAGAGCACAGATACGCAGTATTTT.

A few counts support this clonotype. The J gene is TRBJ2-1, the V gene TRBV7-9, with TRBD2 matching over 12 bases. The germline CDR1 and CDR2 sequences are SEHNR and FQNEAQ (reference sequence). The junction had 7 bases not matched to a gene; V was cut back by 6 bases and J by 4 bases. CDR3 length: 16 residues. The CDR3 nucleotides read TGTGCCAGCAGTGCTAGCGGGAGGGCCTCGTACAATGAGCAGTTCTTC. Translated, it gives CASSASGRASYNEQFF.

This clonotype came up many times. CDR3 sequence: CASSPWGGYTEAFF. The CDR3 region has the DNA TGTGCCAGCAGCCCCTGGGGCGGGTACACTGAAGCTTTCTTT. The V call is TRBV6-1, the J call TRBJ1-1; tentative D call: TRBD1 (5 bases). CDR1 is MNHNS, CDR2 SASEGT, per germline. Trimming removed 6 bases from V and 3 bases from J, with 14 bases in between. The CDR3 length is 14 residues.

A word on this clonotype: A much more abundant neighbour one base away suggests this may be a read error. The chain uses TRBV12-3 or TRBV12-4 and TRBJ2-7, with D maybe TRBD1 (6 bases). Trimming shortened V by 6 bases and J by 3 bases, and 21 bases separated the two germline ends. There are 16 residues in the CDR3. CDR3: CASRPTGAGVDYEQYF. DNA for the CDR3: TGTGCCAGCAGGCCCACCGGGGCAGGGGTAGACTACGAGCAGTACTTC.

V and J are TRBV28 and TRBJ1-2, with unresolved D. The CDR3 is 15 amino acids. Germline CDR1 and CDR2: MDHEN and SYDVKM. Trimming cost V 7 bases and J 5 bases, with 20 bases left between them. CDR3 protein: CASNAESQVFYGYTF. The CDR3 DNA is TGTGCCAGCAACGCGGAAAGCCAGGTTTTTTATGGCTACACCTTC.

In its sample, this clonotype was seen a few times. The rearrangement links TRBV12-3 or TRBV12-4 to TRBJ1-1, with no clear D. Trimming took off 7 bases at V and 8 bases at J, with 14 bases between the two ends. The CDR3 consists of 12 residues. The CDR3 protein is CASTSGSAEAFF. CDR3 sequence (DNA): TGTGCCAGCACCAGTGGTAGCGCCGAAGCTTTCTTT.

V usage is TRBV7-3 and J usage is TRBJ2-3; D unresolved. CDR1 SGHTA and CDR2 FQGTGA come from the germline V gene. Deletions cut 8 bases from V and 3 bases from J, with 12 bases between. This CDR3 comprises 13 residues. The chain's CDR3 is CASAPDNTDTQYF. CDR3 in DNA: TGTGCCAGCGCCCCAGACAATACAGATACGCAGTATTTT.

The V call is TRBV24-1, the J call TRBJ1-1; the D is unclear. CDR1 is KGHDR, CDR2 SFDVKD, per germline. V lost 9 bases and J 0 bases, leaving 16 bases between the germline ends. This CDR3 comprises 15 residues. CDR3 sequence reads: CATSQGWPMNTEAFF. The CDR3 DNA follows: TGTGCCACCTCCCAAGGTTGGCCAATGAACACTGAAGCTTTCTTT.

This clonotype has at least ten counts. This chain uses TRBV20-1 with TRBJ2-7; 12 nucleotides agree with TRBD2. The germline V gene has CDR1 DFQATT and CDR2 SNEGSKA (reference sequence). This CDR3 has 15 residues. The V gene end was trimmed by 0 bases and the J gene end by 4 bases; junction bases not matched to a gene: 4. Written as DNA, the CDR3 is TGCAGTGCTAGAGATCTGACTAGCGGGAGATACGAGCAGTACTTC. It translates to CSARDLTSGRYEQYF.

This clonotype occurred many times. V is TRBV9 and J is TRBJ2-1; tentatively, D is TRBD2 (5 bases). V dropped 0 bases and J dropped 1 base, with 8 bases sitting between them. This CDR3 has 15 residues. From germline, CDR1 is SGDLS and CDR2 YYNGEE. The CDR3 reads CASSVGVASYNEQFF. CDR3 nucleotide sequence: TGTGCCAGCAGCGTAGGGGTAGCGTCCTACAATGAGCAGTTCTTC.

The chain carries TRBV27 and TRBJ2-7, with D hard to call. Trimming pared 0 bases from V and 6 bases from J, leaving 9 bases between. This CDR3 is built from 13 residues. From germline, CDR1 is MNHEY and CDR2 SMNVEV (reference sequence). CDR3 region: CASSLSLLSEQYF. Here the CDR3 DNA reads TGTGCCAGCAGTTTATCCCTCCTCAGCGAGCAGTACTTC.

This clonotype has more than one count but fewer than ten. The gene calls are TRBV6-1 and TRBJ1-5, with TRBD1 identical over 8 bases. Trimming cost V 5 bases and J 9 bases; bases outside gene matches: 9. This CDR3 contains 14 residues. Per germline, CDR1 MNHNS and CDR2 SASEGT. The CDR3 reads CASSPGQAGRPQHF. CDR3 DNA: TGTGCCAGCAGTCCGGGACAGGCTGGGAGGCCCCAGCATTTT.

The rearrangement links TRBV5-5 to TRBJ2-1; a weak D match, TRBD2 (5 bases). The V gene lost 4 bases and the J gene lost 2 bases, with 13 bases spanning the gap. Germline CDR1 and CDR2: SGHKS and YYEKEE (reference sequence). The CDR3 loop spans 15 amino acids. CDR3 nucleotides: TGTGCCAGCAGCGGGAGCCCCCAGGCCTACAATGAGCAGTTCTTC. It is translated as CASSGSPQAYNEQFF.

In the case of this clonotype: This CDR3 is missing its conserved last phenylalanine or tryptophan, likely due to a read error. The gene calls are TRBV12-3 or TRBV12-4 and TRBJ2-2; 11 nucleotides match TRBD2. Losses at the gene ends were 5 bases for V and 5 bases for J; bases not matched to a gene: 10. The CDR3 runs to 17 residues. This CDR3 reads CASSETTSGGWTGELFS. CDR3 coding DNA: TGTGCCAGCAGTGAAACCACTAGCGGGGGATGGACCGGGGAGCTGTTTTCT.

Only one count was recorded for this clonotype. The junction departs from germline at one end; a sequencing error may be responsible. The V call is TRBV6-1, the J call TRBJ2-7, with TRBD2 matching over 7 bases. The CDR3 length is 13 residues. Looked up from germline, CDR1 is MNHNS and CDR2 is SASEGT. The CDR3 region is CASSVGGNHEQYF. The CDR3 coding sequence is TGCGCCAGCAGTGTCGGGGGGAACCACGAGCAGTACTTC.

This clonotype was counted many times. The V gene is TRBV28, the J gene TRBJ2-2, with D hard to call. The CDR3 consists of 14 residues. Trimming took off 5 bases at V and 1 base at J, with 8 bases between the two ends. CDR1 and CDR2 from the germline V gene are MDHEN and SYDVKM. The CDR3 DNA reads TGTGCCAGCAGTCCCACACTGAACACCGGGGAGCTGTTTTTT. Its translation is CASSPTLNTGELFF. The variable domain in full, with the rest retrieved from reference TRBV28 and TRBJ2-2, is DVKVTQSSRYLVKRTGEKVFLECVQDMDHENMFWYRQDPGLGLRLIYFSYDVKMKEKGDIPEGYSVSREKKERFSLILESASTNQTSMYLCASSPTLNTGELFFGEGSRLTVL.

V gene TRBV12-3 or TRBV12-4 combines with J gene TRBJ2-1; 7 bases align to TRBD2. The J call may be in error: the DNA end matches TRBJ2-7 better. The CDR3 is 14 residues long. CDR3 protein: CASSPGTTYNEQYF. As DNA, the CDR3 is TGTGCCAGCAGTCCCGGGACTACCTACAATGAGCAGTACTTC.

This clonotype was observed a few times. The rearrangement links TRBV12-3 or TRBV12-4 to TRBJ2-2; 7 bases align to TRBD2. The CDR3 length is 14 residues. V lost 8 bases, J lost 4 bases, and 7 bases stayed unmatched. CDR3 residues: CASRVGGTTGELFF. The CDR3 DNA is TGTGCCAGCCGGGTGGGGGGGACCACCGGGGAGCTGTTTTTT.

This clonotype was observed a handful of times. The rearrangement joins TRBV6-2 or TRBV6-3 to TRBJ1-3; unclear D gene. CDR3 length: 15 amino acids. V lost 0 bases to trimming and J lost 0 bases, with 6 bases between them. Germline V gene data show CDR1 as MNHEY and CDR2 as SVGEGT. CDR3 residues: CASSYSSYSGNTIYF. CDR3 DNA: TGTGCCAGCAGTTACTCGTCCTACTCTGGAAACACCATATATTTT.

This clonotype was seen many times. J is TRBJ2-3 and V is TRBV20-1, with D possibly being TRBD2 (6 bases). This CDR3 is 15 amino acids long. Germline CDR1 is DFQATT and CDR2 is SNEGSKA (reference sequence). Trimming took off 5 bases at V and 3 bases at J, with 18 bases between the two ends. The CDR3 loop is CSALLGGSGTDTQYF. The CDR3 DNA reads TGCAGTGCTCTTCTAGGAGGGAGCGGGACAGATACGCAGTATTTT.

The chain is built from TRBV18 and TRBJ2-4; the D is unclear. Looked up from germline, CDR1 is KGHSH and CDR2 is LQKENI. Trimming pared 5 bases from V and 0 bases from J, leaving 11 bases between. The CDR3 extends over 15 amino acids. The CDR3 reads CASSETVIAKNIQYF. CDR3 DNA: TGTGCCAGCTCAGAGACGGTGATAGCCAAAAACATTCAGTACTTC.

This clonotype showed up many times. The chain uses TRBV27 and TRBJ2-7; 8 positions agree with TRBD2. Losses at the gene ends were 4 bases for V and 2 bases for J; bases not matched to a gene: 4. The CDR3 is 14 amino acids. Germline values: CDR1 MNHEY, CDR2 SMNVEV (reference sequence). The CDR3, as DNA: TGTGCCAGCAGTTCCCGGGGGGGCCCCTACGAGCAGTACTTC. It encodes CASSSRGGPYEQYF.

This clonotype showed up many times. The chain has TRBV28 and TRBJ2-3; TRBD2 matches at 9 bases. CDR1 and CDR2 from the germline V gene are MDHEN and SYDVKM. Trimming took 10 bases from V and 3 from J; bases not matched to a gene: 23. This CDR3 contains 19 residues. The CDR3 nucleotides read TGTGCCACCCACGCGCGACTCTCCCCCGGACTAGCGAAAACAGATACGCAGTATTTT. Translated: CATHARLSPGLAKTDTQYF.

This clonotype was recorded many times. The chain joins TRBV28 to TRBJ2-3, with D perhaps matching TRBD2 (6 bases). This CDR3 comprises 15 residues. Germline assignment: CDR1 MDHEN and CDR2 SYDVKM. Trimming cost V 3 bases and J 5 bases, with 15 bases left between them. CDR3 DNA sequence: TGTGCCAGCAGTTTCGAGGGAGGCAGAAAAGATACGCAGTATTTT. As protein: CASSFEGGRKDTQYF.

V is TRBV5-5 and J is TRBJ2-2, with TRBD1 matching over 7 bases. Unmatched junction bases numbered 3, after V lost 4 bases and J lost 0 bases. Germline CDR1 is SGHKS and CDR2 is YYEKEE (reference sequence). The CDR3 sequence is 15 residues long. The CDR3: CASSDREPNTGELFF. CDR3 nucleotides: TGTGCCAGCAGCGACAGGGAACCGAACACCGGGGAGCTGTTTTTT.